Following are 24 T cell receptor beta chains from one sample sequenced in a study of blood T cells in healthy people across ages. Using a J-beta primer mix together with a sample-barcoded 5' primer, a second PCR was run for roughly 7 to 12 cycles. Using its own MiXCR run on the 5' RACE reads, TCRdb lists one record per CDR3 protein. The table lists around 850,000 distinct CDR3 sequences, roughly 34% of them singletons, with 10% to 15% in the top ten. Sequenced sample: blood. These receptors were obtained from a man younger than 30 in good health.

This clonotype was recorded a few times. The rearrangement links TRBV10-3 to TRBJ1-5; D possibly corresponds to TRBD1 (5 bases). Germline values: CDR1 ENHRY, CDR2 SYGVKD. This CDR3 comprises 16 residues. V lost 0 bases to trimming and J lost 2 bases, with 11 bases between them. CDR3 sequence: CAISESVGVGNQPQHF. CDR3 in DNA: TGTGCCATCAGTGAGTCGGTGGGGGTGGGCAATCAGCCCCAGCATTTT.

Turning to this clonotype: Since a much larger clone is just one base distant, this may be a read error. The CDR3 loop is CASRPGERGYTF. The CDR3 nucleotides read TGTGCCAGCAGACCGGGGGAAAGGGGCTACACCTTC. This chain connects TRBV6-5 to TRBJ1-2; D possibly corresponds to TRBD1 (5 bases). The ends were cut back, 6 bases at V and 8 bases at J, with 13 bases in the middle. The germline V gene has CDR1 MNHEY and CDR2 SVGAGI. The CDR3 contains 12 residues.

The rearrangement joins TRBV5-5 to TRBJ2-7, with D possibly matching TRBD2 (6 bases). V lost 1 base and J 2 bases, leaving 10 bases between the germline ends. The CDR3 extends over 14 amino acids. CDR1 and CDR2 from the germline V gene are SGHKS and YYEKEE (reference sequence). The CDR3, as DNA: TGTGCCAGCAGCTTGTGGCGGGGAACCTACGAGCAGTACTTC. Protein product: CASSLWRGTYEQYF.

This clonotype was recorded a few times. Possible read error: a much larger clone is one base away. The V and J genes are TRBV20-1 and TRBJ1-1, with TRBD1 as a possible D gene (5 bases). Trimming cost V 0 bases and J 6 bases, with 8 bases left between them. Per germline, CDR1 DFQATT and CDR2 SNEGSKA (reference sequence). CDR3 length: 12 amino acids. CDR3 amino acids: CSARDREAEAFF. The CDR3 DNA follows: TGCAGTGCTAGAGACAGGGAGGCTGAAGCTTTCTTT.

This clonotype was seen ten or more times. The CDR3 DNA reads as TGTGCCAGCTCACCAGGGCAGATCGATGGCTACACCTTC. Protein: CASSPGQIDGYTF. J is TRBJ1-2 and V is TRBV18; D is uncertain. This CDR3 has 13 amino acids. CDR1 and CDR2 from the germline V gene are KGHSH and LQKENI. Trimming took 2 bases from V and 6 from J, leaving 10 bases between them.

In its sample, this clonotype was seen a few times. The V and J genes are TRBV12-3 or TRBV12-4 and TRBJ1-1, with D tentatively TRBD1 (6 bases). Deletions cut 6 bases from V and 4 bases from J, with 15 bases between. The length of the CDR3 is 14 residues. The chain's CDR3 is CASSPGGAGTEAFF. The CDR3 region has the DNA TGTGCCAGCAGCCCTGGGGGGGCAGGCACTGAAGCTTTCTTT.

The chain couples TRBV6-6 to TRBJ1-5, with a weak D call TRBD1 (5 bases). Deletions cut 2 bases from V and 7 bases from J, with 21 bases between. The V gene's germline CDR1 is MNHNY and CDR2 SVGAGI (reference sequence). The CDR3 consists of 17 residues. The CDR3 DNA follows: TGTGCCAGCAGTTACGGGCCAGGGAGAGAAATCGGACAGCCCCAGCATTTT. Residues: CASSYGPGREIGQPQHF.

V gene TRBV28 combines with J gene TRBJ1-1; 7 bases line up with TRBD1. With 4 bases clipped from V and 3 bases from J, the junction kept 8 bases outside the gene matches. Germline CDR1 is MDHEN and CDR2 is SYDVKM. This CDR3 spans 15 amino acids. CDR3: CASSSYRGGDTEAFF. The CDR3 nucleotides read TGTGCCAGCAGTTCATACAGGGGAGGGGACACTGAAGCTTTCTTT. The full variable domain, completed using reference TRBV28 and TRBJ1-1, is DVKVTQSSRYLVKRTGEKVFLECVQDMDHENMFWYRQDPGLGLRLIYFSYDVKMKEKGDIPEGYSVSREKKERFSLILESASTNQTSMYLCASSSYRGGDTEAFFGQGTRLTVV.

This clonotype was counted a few times. The rearrangement links TRBV7-2 to TRBJ1-5; no firm D call. The CDR3 sequence is 12 residues long. Germline V lookup: CDR1 SGHTA, CDR2 FQGNSA. The V and J ends lost 0 bases and 7 bases respectively, with 4 bases between them. This chain's CDR3 is CASSLAEQPQHF. As DNA, the CDR3 is TGTGCCAGCAGCTTAGCAGAGCAGCCCCAGCATTTT.

The table lists this clonotype with a few counts. V usage is TRBV20-1 and J usage is TRBJ1-1; 7 nucleotides match TRBD1. This CDR3 region has 14 residues. J lost 6 bases, V lost 4 bases, and 11 bases had no gene match. Germline CDR1 DFQATT, CDR2 SNEGSKA (reference sequence). The DNA for the CDR3 is TGCAGTGCTACCGTTGACAGGGCCGGCGCTGAAGCTTTCTTT. The encoded protein is CSATVDRAGAEAFF.

The rearrangement uses TRBV20-1 and TRBJ2-5; the match to TRBD1 covers 7 bases. The CDR3 sequence is 13 residues long. CDR1 is DFQATT, CDR2 SNEGSKA, per germline (reference sequence). J was trimmed by 11 bases and V by 6 bases; bases with no gene match: 15. The CDR3 coding sequence is TGCAGTGCCGTGGACAGGCTTCCTATGGAGCAGTACTTC. Translation gives CSAVDRLPMEQYF.

There are many counts of this clonotype. The chain joins TRBV15 to TRBJ2-7, with D possibly matching TRBD2 (6 bases). The CDR3 totals 15 residues. V dropped 0 bases and J dropped 2 bases, with 11 bases sitting between them. Germline-derived CDR1 and CDR2 are LNHNV and YYDKDF (reference sequence). The CDR3 DNA is TGTGCCACCAGCAGAGATCTAGGAGGGGCCTACGAGCAGTACTTC. It is translated as CATSRDLGGAYEQYF.

The rearrangement links TRBV6-1 to TRBJ2-7, with 16 bases fitting TRBD2. The germline V gene encodes CDR1 MNHNS and CDR2 SASEGT. The CDR3 length is 19 residues. J lost 1 base, V lost 7 bases, and 13 bases had no gene match. CDR3 bases: TGTGCCAGCAAAGGGACTAGCGGGGGGGCTAGTCCCTTTTCCTACGAGCAGTACTTC. This translates into CASKGTSGGASPFSYEQYF.

J is TRBJ2-2 and V is TRBV7-9; D is possibly TRBD1 or TRBD2 (5 bases each). Deletions cut 5 bases from V and 4 bases from J, with 14 bases between. Germline V gene sequence: CDR1 SEHNR, CDR2 FQNEAQ (reference sequence). This CDR3 has 15 residues. CDR3 loop: CASSNGEGVTGELFF. The CDR3 region has the DNA TGTGCCAGCAGCAACGGGGAAGGGGTCACCGGGGAGCTGTTTTTT.

This clonotype was seen more than once but under ten times. The chain employs TRBV27 and TRBJ2-5; 7 positions match TRBD1. Germline V gene sequence: CDR1 MNHEY, CDR2 SMNVEV (reference sequence). CDR3 length equals 14 residues. V was clipped by 4 bases and J by 1 base; unmatched bases: 3. CDR3 protein: CASSWGTAQETQYF. The CDR3 DNA is TGTGCCAGCAGTTGGGGGACAGCCCAAGAGACCCAGTACTTC.

J is TRBJ2-3 and V is TRBV27; no clear D. Germline lookup yields CDR1 MNHEY and CDR2 SMNVEV (reference sequence). The V end lost 4 bases, the J end lost 4 bases, and 15 bases lay between the germline ends. This CDR3 comprises 15 residues. CDR3 residues: CASSSTARSADTQYF. The CDR3 DNA reads TGTGCCAGCAGTTCCACCGCCCGGAGCGCAGATACGCAGTATTTT.

The chain uses TRBV9 and TRBJ2-5; D possibly uses TRBD1 or TRBD2 (5 bases each). The J call may be faulty, since TRBJ2-7 better matches the DNA end. Germline values: CDR1 SGDLS, CDR2 YYNGEE. The CDR3 loop spans 15 amino acids. The CDR3 DNA reads as TGTGCCAGCAGCGGAAGGGACGGTCCTTTCTACGAGCAGTACTTC. Translated: CASSGRDGPFYEQYF.

The sample holds a few counts of this clonotype. The chain carries TRBV7-8 and TRBJ1-6; 11 positions match TRBD1. The J segment lost 7 bases and the V segment lost 4 bases, leaving 3 bases of the junction unmatched. The CDR3 is made up of 15 amino acids. Germline V CDR1 and CDR2: SGHVS, FQNEAQ. CDR3 region: CASSSGQGANSPLHF. The CDR3 nucleotides are TGTGCCAGCAGCTCCGGACAGGGGGCGAATTCACCCCTCCACTTT. The variable domain in full, completed from reference TRBV7-8 and TRBJ1-6, reads GAGVSQSPRYKVAKRGQDVALRCDPISGHVSLFWYQQALGQGPEFLTYFQNEAQLDKSGLPSDRFFAERPEGSVSTLKIQRTQQEDSAVYLCASSSGQGANSPLHFGNGTRLTVT.

This clonotype was counted many times. The CDR3 region has the DNA TGTGCCAGCAGTTACCAGGGTTGGACAGATACGCAGTATTTT. Amino acids: CASSYQGWTDTQYF. The chain recombines TRBV6-5 with TRBJ2-3; the D gene is possibly TRBD1 (5 bases). Germline V gene data show CDR1 as MNHEY and CDR2 as SVGAGI. The CDR3 has 14 amino acids. The V gene lost 2 bases and the J gene lost 3 bases, with 9 bases spanning the gap.

The chain recombines TRBV12-3 or TRBV12-4 with TRBJ1-1, with 7 bases fitting TRBD1. V shed 5 bases, J shed 4 bases, and the junction held 7 bases outside the gene matches. This CDR3 has 14 amino acids. As DNA, the CDR3 is TGTGCCAGCAGTGTACAGGGGCAGGTCACTGAAGCTTTCTTT. Its protein product is CASSVQGQVTEAFF.

The sample holds one count of this clonotype. This chain links TRBV20-1 with TRBJ2-5; TRBD1 aligns across 8 bases. J was trimmed by 11 bases and V by 7 bases; bases with no gene match: 18. Germline V CDR1 and CDR2: DFQATT, SNEGSKA (reference sequence). This CDR3 comprises 14 residues. Here the CDR3 reads CSGPHPQGAGEQYF. The CDR3 DNA reads as TGCAGTGGACCACACCCCCAGGGGGCCGGTGAGCAGTACTTC.

J is TRBJ2-5 and V is TRBV10-3; 10 bases are shared with TRBD1. The trim removed 4 bases at V and 11 bases at J, leaving 13 bases unmatched. Per the germline V gene, CDR1 is ENHRY and CDR2 is SYGVKD. CDR3 length: 15 amino acids. The CDR3 protein is CAISAGGQGPPEQYF. CDR3 bases: TGTGCCATCAGTGCCGGGGGACAGGGGCCGCCTGAGCAGTACTTC.

With respect to this clonotype: The junction shows a germline mismatch at one end, possibly a read error. The gene calls are TRBV20-1 and TRBJ2-1; TRBD2 matches 8 bases. The germline V gene encodes CDR1 DFQATT and CDR2 SNEGSKA (reference sequence). The length of the CDR3 is 13 residues. CDR3 protein: CGASPSGGALKFF. The CDR3, as DNA: TGCGGTGCTAGTCCAAGCGGGGGAGCCCTAAAGTTCTTC.

V is TRBV9 and J is TRBJ2-4; 7 bases agree with TRBD1. The J call could be wrong; TRBJ2-7 is a better fit for the DNA end. Per the germline V gene, CDR1 is SGDLS and CDR2 is YYNGEE. This CDR3 comprises 14 residues. Written as DNA, the CDR3 is TGTGCCAGCAGCGACGGGACAGCCACCTACGAGCAGTACTTC. Translating gives CASSDGTATYEQYF.